The 11 T cell receptor beta chains in this list originate from one sample, sequenced in a study of blood T cell repertoires in COVID-19. The data were produced by immunoSEQ multiplex PCR, yet TCRdb's version contains in-frame clones alone and is incomplete. The sample lists under 500,000 clones; approximately 90% were seen once. Material for sequencing was peripheral blood. The receptors were gathered from a woman in her 30s with acute or convalescent COVID-19.

V gene TRBV19 combines with J gene TRBJ1-1; D is uncertain. Germline V gives CDR1 LNHDA, CDR2 SQIVND (reference sequence). V was cut by 2 bases and J by 4 bases, with 8 bases left in between. The CDR3 length is 13 residues. The CDR3 region is CASSISGSTEAFF. In nucleotides, the CDR3 is TGTGCCAGTAGTATAAGTGGGAGCACTGAAGCTTTCTTT.

The chain couples TRBV12-3 or TRBV12-4 to TRBJ1-1; D is undetermined. The CDR3 has 13 amino acids. Trimming cost V 5 bases and J 4 bases, with 11 bases left between them. The CDR3 reads CASSLDITTEAFF. CDR3 nucleotides: TGTGCCAGCAGTCTAGACATTACCACTGAAGCTTTCTTT.

This sequence joins TRBV28 and TRBJ2-1, with 9 bases aligning to TRBD1. Unmatched junction bases numbered 11, after V lost 5 bases and J lost 6 bases. Germline V gives CDR1 MDHEN, CDR2 SYDVKM. This CDR3 comprises 16 residues. The CDR3 region is CASSPLGTGTLNEQFF. CDR3 sequence (DNA): TGTGCCAGCAGTCCGCTCGGGACAGGGACCCTCAATGAGCAGTTCTTC.

CDR3 in DNA: TGTGCCTGGAGCCCGGGACAGAATGGCTACACCTTC. Protein: CAWSPGQNGYTF. This sequence joins TRBV30 and TRBJ1-2, with 7 positions matching TRBD1. CDR1 GTSNPN and CDR2 SVGIG come from the germline V gene (reference sequence). The trim removed 3 bases at V and 6 bases at J, leaving 4 bases unmatched. The CDR3 spans 12 residues.

The chain recombines TRBV5-1 with TRBJ2-1; D may be TRBD2 (7 bases). Germline V CDR1 and CDR2: SGHRS, YFSETQ. CDR3 length: 15 residues. Trimming stripped 3 bases from V and 5 bases from J, with 15 bases between. Written as DNA, the CDR3 is TGCGCCAGCAGCTCCCTGGGGGGGGCAAACAATGAGCAGTTCTTC. Protein sequence: CASSSLGGANNEQFF.

To note about this clone: Other DNA sequences in the sample encode the same CDR3. This chain links TRBV20-1 with TRBJ2-3; no clear D gene. The germline V and J ends were trimmed by 6 bases and 2 bases, with 3 bases remaining between them. CDR1 and CDR2 from the germline V gene are DFQATT and SNEGSKA (reference sequence). The length of the CDR3 is 10 residues. The CDR3 bases are TGCAGTGCCTACACAGATACGCAGTATTTT. Translating gives CSAYTDTQYF.

This clone has a single count. V gene TRBV5-1 combines with J gene TRBJ1-5; possibly TRBD1 for D (5 bases). Trimming removed 0 bases from V and 6 bases from J, with 10 bases in between. Germline V gene lookup returns CDR1 SGHRS and CDR2 YFSETQ. The CDR3 contains 14 residues. CDR3 sequence (DNA): TGCGCCAGCAGCTTGGCGCAGGGTGGTCAGCCCCAGCATTTT. Residues: CASSLAQGGQPQHF.

The genes are TRBV14 and TRBJ2-5, with D perhaps TRBD2 (6 bases). Trimming stripped 0 bases from V and 6 bases from J, with 14 bases between. The germline CDR1 and CDR2 sequences are SGHDN and FVKESK. The CDR3 consists of 15 residues. The CDR3 region is CASSQEASGRKTQYF. The CDR3 nucleotides read TGTGCCAGCAGCCAAGAGGCCAGCGGGCGAAAGACCCAGTACTTC. The whole variable domain, filled in from reference TRBV14 and TRBJ2-5, reads EAGVTQFPSHSVIEKGQTVTLRCDPISGHDNLYWYRRVMGKEIKFLLHFVKESKQDESGMPNNRFLAERTGGTYSTLKVQPAELEDSGVYFCASSQEASGRKTQYFGPGTRLLVL.

J is TRBJ1-2 and V is TRBV4-1; the match to TRBD1 covers 7 bases. There are 14 residues in the CDR3. CDR1 is MGHRA and CDR2 is YSYEKL in the germline V gene. V shed 3 bases and J 4 bases; nucleotides not matched to a gene: 5. CDR3 bases: TGCGCCAGCAGCCAGACAGGGATTTCCTATGGCTACACCTTC. It is translated as CASSQTGISYGYTF.

The rearrangement joins TRBV27 to TRBJ2-2, with D possibly being TRBD1 (5 bases). Germline-derived CDR1 and CDR2 are MNHEY and SMNVEV (reference sequence). The V and J ends lost 6 bases and 7 bases respectively, with 6 bases between them. The CDR3 runs to 11 residues. Here the CDR3 DNA reads TGTGCCAGCAGCCAGGGCGGGGAGCTGTTTTTT. Protein sequence: CASSQGGELFF.

The V call is TRBV4-2, the J call TRBJ2-7; TRBD2 agrees at 7 bases. The trim removed 0 bases at V and 9 bases at J, leaving 5 bases unmatched. CDR1 and CDR2 (germline): LGHNA, YNFKEQ. The CDR3 covers 13 residues. The CDR3 DNA follows: TGTGCCAGCAGCCAAGATACCCAGCGGGGGCAGTACTTC. Protein: CASSQDTQRGQYF.